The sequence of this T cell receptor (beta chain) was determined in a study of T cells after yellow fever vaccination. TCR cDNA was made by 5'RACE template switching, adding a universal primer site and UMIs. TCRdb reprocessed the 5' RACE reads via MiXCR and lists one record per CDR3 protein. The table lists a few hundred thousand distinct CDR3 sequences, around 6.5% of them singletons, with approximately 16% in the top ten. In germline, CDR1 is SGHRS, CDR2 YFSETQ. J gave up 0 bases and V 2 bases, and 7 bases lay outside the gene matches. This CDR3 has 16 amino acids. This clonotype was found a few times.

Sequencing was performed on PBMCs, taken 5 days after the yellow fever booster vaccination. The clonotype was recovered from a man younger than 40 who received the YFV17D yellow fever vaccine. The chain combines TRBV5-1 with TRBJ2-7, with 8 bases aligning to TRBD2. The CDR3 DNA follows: TGCGCCAGCAGCTTCTTCACCGGGACTAGCTCCTACGAGCAGTACTTC. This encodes CASSFFTGTSSYEQYF.